The 19 T cell receptor beta chains below were found in one sample sequenced in a study of CD8 T cells in Susac syndrome. Random hexamers served to reverse transcribe roughly 0.5 to 1 ug RNA. MiXCR, applied by TCRdb to the immunoSEQ multiplex PCR reads, yields one record per CDR3 protein. The profile shows roughly 190,000 distinct CDR3 sequences, 95% of them singletons. Sequenced material: CD8+ T cells from PBMCs. Receptors originate from a human donor with Susac syndrome.

The chain combines TRBV2 with TRBJ1-4; D unclear. Germline lookup yields CDR1 SNHLY and CDR2 FYNNEI. V was pared by 2 bases and J by 13 bases, with 20 bases between. The length of the CDR3 is 15 residues. CDR3 coding DNA: TGTGCCAGCAGTGAACGTACGGGAGATAGAGGAGGACTGTTTTTT. Translating it yields CASSERTGDRGGLFF.

This clonotype appeared a few times. V usage is TRBV4-2 and J usage is TRBJ2-1, with 7 nucleotides matching TRBD1. The CDR3 runs 15 residues. V was clipped by 0 bases and J by 3 bases; unmatched bases: 2. The germline V gene encodes CDR1 LGHNA and CDR2 YNFKEQ. The CDR3 bases are TGTGCCAGCAGCCAAGACCCAGGGGGCTACAATGAGCAGTTCTTC. Protein sequence: CASSQDPGGYNEQFF.

The chain uses TRBV5-1 and TRBJ1-2; 9 bases agree with TRBD1. This CDR3 has 13 residues. The junction had 6 bases not matched to a gene; V was cut back by 4 bases and J by 8 bases. Germline V CDR1 and CDR2: SGHRS, YFSETQ. CDR3: CASSMGQGKGYTF. In nucleotides, the CDR3 is TGCGCCAGCAGCATGGGACAGGGAAAGGGCTACACCTTC.

The chain joins TRBV29-1 to TRBJ1-2; 8 bases fit TRBD1. CDR1 SQVTM and CDR2 ANQGSEA come from the germline V gene. Germline trimming cut 6 bases from V and 5 bases from J; bases unmatched to any gene: 8. The CDR3 extends over 13 amino acids. The DNA for the CDR3 is TGCAGCGTGACCATGGACAGGGTGTATGGCTACACCTTC. It codes for CSVTMDRVYGYTF.

This clonotype was seen a few times. The chain employs TRBV27 and TRBJ2-1; D ambiguous. The CDR3 spans 13 residues. The V gene's germline CDR1 is MNHEY and CDR2 SMNVEV (reference sequence). With 4 bases removed from V and 4 bases from J, the gap between germline ends came to 8 bases. CDR3 residues: CASSSRLYNEQFF. The CDR3 coding sequence is TGTGCCAGCAGTTCTCGGTTATACAATGAGCAGTTCTTC.

The chain employs TRBV19 and TRBJ1-2; D gene ambiguous. CDR1 is LNHDA, CDR2 SQIVND, per germline (reference sequence). V gave up 10 bases and J gave up 4 bases, with 16 bases separating them. The CDR3 sequence is 13 residues long. CDR3 nucleotides: TGTGCCACAACTCCTTGGGCCGGCTATGGCTACACCTTC. Protein product: CATTPWAGYGYTF. The full variable domain, its missing parts supplied by reference TRBV19 and TRBJ1-2, is DGGITQSPKYLFRKEGQNVTLSCEQNLNHDAMYWYRQDPGQGLRLIYYSQIVNDFQKGDIAEGYSVSREKKESFPLTVTSAQKNPTAFYLCATTPWAGYGYTFGSGTRLTVV.

The gene calls are TRBV11-2 and TRBJ2-7; 7 bases fit TRBD1. V lost 1 base and J lost 2; bases outside the gene matches: 2. In germline, CDR1 is SGHAT, CDR2 FQNNGV. CDR3 length: 14 residues. CDR3 DNA: TGTGCCAGCAGCTTAGCTCAGGGGGCCTACGAGCAGTACTTC. Translation: CASSLAQGAYEQYF.

V and J are TRBV7-9 and TRBJ2-7; 15 bases are shared with TRBD2. V shed 4 bases and J 6 bases; nucleotides not matched to a gene: 10. Per the germline V gene, CDR1 is SEHNR and CDR2 is FQNEAQ (reference sequence). The CDR3 contains 17 residues. CDR3 residues: CASSSRTSGRDGSEQYF. Written as DNA, the CDR3 is TGTGCCAGCAGCTCTCGGACTAGCGGGAGGGACGGATCCGAGCAGTACTTC.

V usage is TRBV7-8 and J usage is TRBJ2-5; TRBD2 might be the D (5 bases). The germline CDR1 and CDR2 sequences are SGHVS and FQNEAQ. This CDR3 contains 15 residues. V dropped 4 bases and J dropped 2 bases, with 14 bases sitting between them. The CDR3 sequence is CASSSTDWIQETQYF. In DNA, the CDR3 is TGTGCCAGCAGCTCGACGGACTGGATACAAGAGACCCAGTACTTC.

This clonotype was seen just once. V is TRBV20-1 and J is TRBJ1-3; TRBD1 agrees at 8 bases. This CDR3 is built from 15 residues. With V trimmed by 5 bases and J by 1 base, 7 bases remained unmatched. Germline CDR1 DFQATT, CDR2 SNEGSKA (reference sequence). In DNA, the CDR3 is TGCAGTGCTCGGACAGGGTTCCCATCTGGAAACACCATATATTTT. It yields the protein CSARTGFPSGNTIYF.

The CDR3 nucleotides read TGTGCCAGTAGTATGGGCTGGCGCTACACCTTC. This encodes CASSMGWRYTF. V gene TRBV19 combines with J gene TRBJ1-2; the D is unclear. With 3 bases removed from V and 9 bases from J, the gap between germline ends came to 8 bases. Germline values: CDR1 LNHDA, CDR2 SQIVND (reference sequence). The CDR3 totals 11 residues.

This rearrangement joins TRBV20-1 to TRBJ1-5; a possible D gene is TRBD1 (6 bases). V was trimmed by 8 bases and J by 0 bases, leaving 17 bases between them. CDR1 is DFQATT, CDR2 SNEGSKA, per germline (reference sequence). The CDR3 totals 15 residues. CDR3 nucleotides: TGCAGTTGGGGGGGACACATCCTTAGCAATCAGCCCCAGCATTTT. This codes for CSWGGHILSNQPQHF.

The chain joins TRBV5-1 to TRBJ2-5, with D possibly TRBD1 on 5 matching bases. The CDR3 has 14 residues. Trimming left V 0 bases short and J 3 bases short, with 9 bases between. Germline V gene data show CDR1 as SGHRS and CDR2 as YFSETQ. The CDR3 sequence: CASSLVSTEETQYF. The CDR3, as DNA: TGCGCCAGCAGCTTGGTATCGACAGAAGAGACCCAGTACTTC.

The V call is TRBV12-3 or TRBV12-4, the J call TRBJ1-1; tentatively, D is TRBD1 (5 bases). The CDR3 consists of 13 residues. Deletions cut 7 bases from V and 4 bases from J, with 13 bases between. The CDR3 sequence: CASTGGPVTEAFF. The DNA for the CDR3 is TGTGCCAGCACGGGGGGTCCCGTCACTGAAGCTTTCTTT.

CDR3: CSARAPFLTDTQYF. The CDR3 nucleotides are TGCAGTGCTAGAGCCCCTTTTCTCACAGATACGCAGTATTTT. This chain joins TRBV20-1 and TRBJ2-3, with unresolved D. Germline V lookup: CDR1 DFQATT, CDR2 SNEGSKA (reference sequence). The CDR3 totals 14 residues. Trimming shortened V by 1 base and J by 2 bases, and 10 bases separated the two germline ends.

This clonotype was picked up a small number of times. The chain is built from TRBV5-6 and TRBJ2-3; maybe TRBD1 (5 bases). Germline lookup yields CDR1 SGHDT and CDR2 YYEEEE. V lost 4 bases and J 3 bases, leaving 12 bases between the germline ends. The CDR3 runs 14 residues. CDR3 sequence reads: CASSPRGGTDTQYF. As DNA, the CDR3 is TGTGCCAGCAGCCCTAGGGGCGGAACAGATACGCAGTATTTT.

The chain links TRBV6-6 to TRBJ1-1, with D possibly being TRBD1 (6 bases). V gave up 5 bases and J gave up 6 bases, with 16 bases separating them. CDR1 and CDR2 from the germline V gene are MNHNY and SVGAGI (reference sequence). The CDR3 covers 14 residues. The CDR3, as DNA: TGTGCCAGCAGTCAACAGGGCCCGGGAGCTGAAGCTTTCTTT. It codes for CASSQQGPGAEAFF.

The chain recombines TRBV15 with TRBJ2-1, with D perhaps matching TRBD1 (6 bases). The CDR3 sequence is 15 residues long. V was shortened by 1 base and J by 1 base, with 8 bases between the two germline ends. Germline V gene lookup returns CDR1 LNHNV and CDR2 YYDKDF (reference sequence). CDR3 in DNA: TGTGCCACCAGCAGAGGGACAGAGTCCTACAATGAGCAGTTCTTC. Protein: CATSRGTESYNEQFF.

The chain has TRBV7-9 and TRBJ2-6; unclear D gene. The CDR3 contains 17 residues. Per germline, CDR1 SEHNR and CDR2 FQNEAQ (reference sequence). Trimming took 0 bases from V and 1 from J, leaving 10 bases between them. CDR3 in DNA: TGTGCCAGCAGCTTAGCGCCTTTTCGTTCTGGGGCCAACGTCCTGACTTTC. Residues: CASSLAPFRSGANVLTF.